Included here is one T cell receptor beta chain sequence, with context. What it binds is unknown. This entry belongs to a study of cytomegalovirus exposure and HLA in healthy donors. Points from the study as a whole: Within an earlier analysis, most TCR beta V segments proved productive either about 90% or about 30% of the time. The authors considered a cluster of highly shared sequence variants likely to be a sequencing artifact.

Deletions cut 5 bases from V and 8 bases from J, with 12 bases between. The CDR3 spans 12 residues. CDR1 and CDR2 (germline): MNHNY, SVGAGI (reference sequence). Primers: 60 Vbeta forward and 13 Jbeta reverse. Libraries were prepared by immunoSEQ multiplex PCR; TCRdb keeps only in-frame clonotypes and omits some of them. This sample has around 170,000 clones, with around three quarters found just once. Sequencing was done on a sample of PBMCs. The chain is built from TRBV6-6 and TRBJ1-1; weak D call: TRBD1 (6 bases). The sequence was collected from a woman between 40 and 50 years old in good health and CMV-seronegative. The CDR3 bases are TGTGCCAGCAGTCAAGACAGGACAGAAGCTTTCTTT. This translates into CASSQDRTEAFF.